The 9 T cell receptor beta chains below all came from one sample that was sequenced in a study of cytomegalovirus exposure and HLA in healthy donors. This PCR relied on a set of 60 Vbeta primers and 13 Jbeta primers. TCRdb's table, derived via immunoSEQ multiplex PCR, lists solely in-frame clones and lacks some. Its listing shows 100,000 or so clones. Sequencing was carried out using PBMCs. The receptors shown here come from a man aged 45-60 years in good health and CMV-seronegative.

The genes are TRBV15 and TRBJ2-7; D might be TRBD1 (5 bases). The CDR3 is 13 residues long. Per the germline V gene, CDR1 is LNHNV and CDR2 is YYDKDF (reference sequence). V lost 1 base and J 3 bases, leaving 7 bases between the germline ends. The CDR3 protein is CATSRGDSYEQYF. The CDR3 DNA is TGTGCCACCAGCAGAGGCGACAGCTACGAGCAGTACTTC. The full variable domain, rest sourced from reference TRBV15 and TRBJ2-7, is DAMVIQNPRYQVTQFGKPVTLSCSQTLNHNVMYWYQQKSSQAPKLLFHYYDKDFNNEADTPDNFQSRRPNTSFCFLDIRSPGLGDTAMYLCATSRGDSYEQYFGPGTRLTVT.

The chain links TRBV5-4 to TRBJ2-7; 7 bases align to TRBD1. V shed 4 bases and J 7 bases; nucleotides not matched to a gene: 5. Germline-derived CDR1 and CDR2 are SGHNT and YYREEE (reference sequence). The CDR3 length is 12 residues. Written as DNA, the CDR3 is TGTGCCAGCAGCGGGACAGTGGGGGAGCAGTACTTC. Encoded protein: CASSGTVGEQYF.

The chain uses TRBV4-1 and TRBJ1-3; D might be TRBD1 (5 bases). The V gene lost 4 bases and the J gene lost 0 bases, with 13 bases spanning the gap. From germline, CDR1 is MGHRA and CDR2 YSYEKL. The CDR3 length is 16 residues. The CDR3 nucleotides read TGCGCCAGCAGCCCCCTTGCGGGACTCTCTGGAAACACCATATATTTT. Translation gives CASSPLAGLSGNTIYF.

The chain combines TRBV7-6 with TRBJ2-5; 7 bases align to TRBD1. V lost 5 bases and J lost 2; bases outside the gene matches: 5. Germline CDR1 is SGHVS and CDR2 is FNYEAQ. There are 14 residues in the CDR3. CDR3 protein: CASSPGTAQETQYF. The CDR3, as DNA: TGTGCCAGCAGCCCCGGGACAGCACAAGAGACCCAGTACTTC.

V usage is TRBV18 and J usage is TRBJ1-2; 10 nucleotides agree with TRBD1. Germline loops: CDR1 KGHSH, CDR2 LQKENI. This CDR3 contains 14 residues. The V and J ends lost 6 bases and 7 bases, in that order; junction bases with no gene match: 8. Here the CDR3 reads CASSTTGTGVGYTF. DNA for the CDR3: TGTGCCAGCTCGACAACCGGGACAGGGGTTGGCTACACCTTC.

The chain employs TRBV27 and TRBJ2-7; D gene ambiguous. Germline CDR1 MNHEY, CDR2 SMNVEV (reference sequence). The ends were cut back, 6 bases at V and 3 bases at J, with 15 bases in the middle. The CDR3 runs 14 residues. In DNA, the CDR3 is TGTGCCAGCAGGAAATCCTACTACTACTACGAGCAGTACTTC. This encodes CASRKSYYYYEQYF.

About this clone itself: The same CDR3 also results from other DNA sequences found in this sample. The chain combines TRBV18 with TRBJ2-1; the D gene is possibly TRBD1 (5 bases). Germline CDR1 reads KGHSH; CDR2 reads LQKENI. V was shortened by 6 bases and J by 4 bases, with 16 bases between the two germline ends. The CDR3 consists of 15 residues. CDR3 loop: CASSPTSGNYNEQFF. As DNA, the CDR3 is TGTGCCAGCTCTCCTACTTCAGGGAATTACAATGAGCAGTTCTTC. The full variable domain, in which reference TRBV18 and TRBJ2-1 provide the parts outside the CDR3, is NAGVMQNPRHLVRRRGQEARLRCSPMKGHSHVYWYRQLPEEGLKFMVYLQKENIIDESGMPKERFSAEFPKEGPSILRIQQVVRGDSAAYFCASSPTSGNYNEQFFGPGTRLTVL.

CDR3 protein: CASSHGTGGTEAFF. CDR3 coding DNA: TGTGCCAGCAGCCACGGGACAGGGGGAACTGAAGCTTTCTTT. The chain links TRBV11-3 to TRBJ1-1; 11 bases fit TRBD1. The CDR3 consists of 14 residues. The V gene end was trimmed by 5 bases and the J gene end by 5 bases; junction bases not matched to a gene: 4. Germline CDR1 SGHNT, CDR2 YENEEA. Full variable domain (outside the CDR3, taken from reference TRBV11-3 and TRBJ1-1): EAGVVQSPRYKIIEKKQPVAFWCNPISGHNTLYWYLQNLGQGPELLIRYENEEAVDDSQLPKDRFSAERLKGVDSTLKIQPAELGDSAVYLCASSHGTGGTEAFFGQGTRLTVV.

The rearrangement links TRBV5-1 to TRBJ1-1, with D perhaps TRBD1 (6 bases). The germline CDR1 and CDR2 sequences are SGHRS and YFSETQ. V was clipped by 0 bases and J by 3 bases, with 12 bases between them. The CDR3 extends over 15 amino acids. The CDR3: CASSLDRVGDTEAFF. The DNA of the CDR3 is TGCGCCAGCAGCTTGGACAGGGTCGGGGACACTGAAGCTTTCTTT.